This T cell receptor (beta chain) stems from a study of blood T cell repertoires in COVID-19. Study details: Whether acute or convalescent, the COVID-19 samples came from the United States, Italy and Spain. T cells, B-cell-depleted T cells, or PBMCs provided the cDNA or gDNA that served as material.

Authors' data handling: Amplification of reference gene primers was used by the study to estimate nucleated cell counts. Using immunoSEQ multiplex PCR, the repertoire was profiled, and TCRdb retains in-frame clones only, with some absent. That table gives V, J and clone size, and the DNA gave D and trimming. The repertoire consists of 210,000 or so clones, with around 90% occurring once and the leading ten covering 0.5% to 0.75%. The J segment lost 16 bases and the V segment lost 2 bases, leaving 11 bases of the junction unmatched. CDR3 length: 13 residues. Germline CDR1 is LGHDT and CDR2 is YNNKEL (reference sequence).

This TCR was recovered from a man aged 45 to 65 with acute or convalescent COVID-19. What was sequenced was peripheral blood. The rearrangement links TRBV3-1 (or the pseudogene TRBV3-2) to TRBJ2-1; 7 bases are a match to TRBD2. The CDR3 loop reads CASSQNTGTTHFF. In DNA form, the CDR3 reads TGTGCCAGCAGCCAAAACACCGGGACTACACATTTCTTC.